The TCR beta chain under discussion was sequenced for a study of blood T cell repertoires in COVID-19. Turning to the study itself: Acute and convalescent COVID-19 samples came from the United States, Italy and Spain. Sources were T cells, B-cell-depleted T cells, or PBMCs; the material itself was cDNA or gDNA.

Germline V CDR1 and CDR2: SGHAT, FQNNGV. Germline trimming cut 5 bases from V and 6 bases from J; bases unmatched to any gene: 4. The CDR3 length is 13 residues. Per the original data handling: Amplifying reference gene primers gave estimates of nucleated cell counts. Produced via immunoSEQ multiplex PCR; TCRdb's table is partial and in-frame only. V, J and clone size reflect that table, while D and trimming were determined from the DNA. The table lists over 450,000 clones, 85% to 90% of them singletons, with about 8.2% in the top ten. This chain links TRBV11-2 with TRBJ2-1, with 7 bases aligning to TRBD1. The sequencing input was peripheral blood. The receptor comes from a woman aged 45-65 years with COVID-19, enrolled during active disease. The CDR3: CASSLGTVNEQFF. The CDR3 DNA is TGTGCCAGCAGCCTCGGGACAGTCAATGAGCAGTTCTTC.